Each of the 20 T cell receptor beta chains below was sequenced from the same sample in a study of Graves' ophthalmopathy and Graves' hyperthyroidism. Investigators amplified TCR beta CDR3 regions from RNA transcripts. HTBI-primed RT-PCR formed the first round, and a multiplex PCR formed the second. TCRdb analysed the multiplex PCR reads with MiXCR anew, one entry per CDR3 protein. The repertoire holds 300,000 to 500,000 distinct CDR3 sequences, with just over 15% as singletons. The sequenced sample consisted of peripheral blood. These receptors were collected from a woman between 18 and 30 years old with stable Graves' hyperthyroidism.

This clonotype was counted ten times or more. The chain joins TRBV7-9 to TRBJ1-1; 8 nucleotides line up with TRBD1. V shed 7 bases, J shed 4 bases, and the junction held 5 bases outside the gene matches. Germline V gene lookup returns CDR1 SEHNR and CDR2 FQNEAQ (reference sequence). The CDR3 length is 13 residues. Here the CDR3 reads CASTSDRVTEAFF. CDR3 coding DNA: TGTGCCAGCACCTCGGACAGGGTCACTGAAGCTTTCTTT.

This clonotype was observed at least ten times. The chain uses TRBV7-2 and TRBJ1-5, with D hard to call. The length of the CDR3 is 17 residues. Per the germline V gene, CDR1 is SGHTA and CDR2 is FQGNSA. V was pared by 0 bases and J by 0 bases, with 12 bases between. CDR3 in DNA: TGTGCCAGCAGCTTAGCGGGGAGTGCGTATAGCAATCAGCCCCAGCATTTT. This translates into CASSLAGSAYSNQPQHF.

The table lists this clonotype with a few counts. This rearrangement joins TRBV6-5 to TRBJ1-1; D not resolved. The germline V and J ends were trimmed by 0 bases and 1 base, with 9 bases remaining between them. The length of the CDR3 is 15 residues. Germline V gene sequence: CDR1 MNHEY, CDR2 SVGAGI. CDR3 DNA sequence: TGTGCCAGCAGTTACTCGCTGGGGAAGAACACTGAAGCTTTCTTT. Protein product: CASSYSLGKNTEAFF.

This clonotype was counted ten times or more. This rearrangement joins TRBV12-3 or TRBV12-4 to TRBJ1-2, with D uncertain. The ends were cut back, 2 bases at V and 6 bases at J, with 7 bases in the middle. This CDR3 region has 12 residues. This CDR3 is CASSLRGDGYTF. The CDR3 region has the DNA TGTGCCAGCAGTTTACGTGGGGATGGCTACACCTTC.

CDR3 nucleotide sequence: TGTGCCACCAGTGATTCCCCTAAAGAGACCCAGTACTTC. Residues: CATSDSPKETQYF. V is TRBV24-1 and J is TRBJ2-5; D call uncertain. Trimming took 2 bases from V and 3 from J, leaving 6 bases between them. CDR1 and CDR2 from the germline V gene are KGHDR and SFDVKD. The CDR3 consists of 13 residues.

This clonotype was seen many times. This sequence joins TRBV2 and TRBJ2-2, with 9 bases that match TRBD1. The CDR3 is 13 amino acids. In germline, CDR1 is SNHLY, CDR2 FYNNEI. The V gene end was trimmed by 9 bases and the J gene end by 1 base; junction bases not matched to a gene: 0. The CDR3 spells CARGQGNTGELFF. The CDR3 DNA is TGTGCCAGGGGACAGGGGAACACCGGGGAGCTGTTTTTT.

The table lists this clonotype with many counts. This chain joins TRBV4-1 and TRBJ1-1, with TRBD1 as a possible D gene (6 bases). With 7 bases removed from V and 6 bases from J, the gap between germline ends came to 9 bases. The CDR3 is 11 residues long. Germline loops: CDR1 MGHRA, CDR2 YSYEKL. CDR3 loop: CASITGSEAFF. In DNA, the CDR3 is TGCGCCAGCATTACAGGGTCTGAAGCTTTCTTT.

A word on this clonotype: A clone one base away is much larger, so this may be a read error. CDR3 loop: CASRDARRVGETKYF. In DNA, the CDR3 is TGTGCCAGCAGGGATGCCCGGAGGGTCGGGGAGACCAAGTACTTC. The rearrangement uses TRBV2 and TRBJ2-5, with D possibly TRBD2 on 6 matching bases. CDR1 is SNHLY and CDR2 is FYNNEI in the germline V gene. CDR3 length: 15 residues.

This clonotype occurred a few times. The chain employs TRBV5-4 and TRBJ1-2, with D perhaps TRBD1 (5 bases). This CDR3 has 15 amino acids. Germline CDR1 is SGHNT and CDR2 is YYREEE (reference sequence). Between the trimmed V and J ends, which lost 4 bases and 4 bases, there was a span of 17 bases. CDR3 bases: TGTGCCAGCAGCGCCAAGGTCCAGGGCGGCTATGGCTACACCTTC. Protein sequence: CASSAKVQGGYGYTF.

This clonotype was counted at least ten times. The J gene is TRBJ2-7, the V gene TRBV2; 7 bases fit TRBD1. The V gene end was trimmed by 6 bases and the J gene end by 4 bases; junction bases not matched to a gene: 12. Germline V gene lookup returns CDR1 SNHLY and CDR2 FYNNEI. This CDR3 spans 15 amino acids. The CDR3 loop is CASRGTTGSTYEQYF. As DNA, the CDR3 is TGTGCCAGCAGGGGCACGACAGGGTCAACGTACGAGCAGTACTTC.

Many counts were recorded for this clonotype. The gene calls are TRBV12-3 or TRBV12-4 and TRBJ1-1, with D perhaps matching TRBD1 (5 bases). The CDR3 covers 15 residues. V dropped 6 bases and J dropped 1 base, with 15 bases sitting between them. CDR3 in amino acids: CASRPAGWGNTEAFF. DNA for the CDR3: TGTGCCAGCAGGCCAGCAGGGTGGGGGAACACTGAAGCTTTCTTT.

This chain uses TRBV10-3 with TRBJ2-6, with TRBD1 identical over 9 bases. Germline values: CDR1 ENHRY, CDR2 SYGVKD. After removal of 4 bases from V and 3 bases from J, the junction contained 7 bases not matched to a gene. CDR3 length equals 17 residues. CDR3 sequence: CAISGGTGTFGANVLTF. In DNA form, the CDR3 reads TGTGCCATCAGTGGAGGGACAGGGACTTTTGGGGCCAACGTCCTGACTTTC.

This clonotype showed up many times. V is TRBV10-3 and J is TRBJ1-1; D gene unclear. Trimming stripped 11 bases from V and 5 bases from J, with 15 bases between. CDR3 length equals 12 residues. Looked up from germline, CDR1 is ENHRY and CDR2 is SYGVKD. CDR3 in amino acids: CAAQGLRTEAFF. Here the CDR3 DNA reads TGTGCCGCTCAAGGTTTAAGAACTGAAGCTTTCTTT.

Many counts were recorded for this clonotype. The rearrangement joins TRBV15 to TRBJ2-7; D is possibly TRBD2 (6 bases). V shed 0 bases and J shed 3 bases, with 9 bases lying between them. The CDR3 spans 14 residues. From germline, CDR1 is LNHNV and CDR2 YYDKDF (reference sequence). CDR3 region: CATSREGGNYEQYF. CDR3 nucleotides: TGTGCCACCAGCAGAGAGGGAGGCAACTACGAGCAGTACTTC.

This clonotype was detected ten times or more. The chain couples TRBV12-3 or TRBV12-4 to TRBJ1-5; no clear D gene. This CDR3 region has 14 residues. V was clipped by 7 bases and J by 6 bases, with 16 bases between them. CDR3 DNA: TGTGCCAGCACCCTTGAAGGGTTGGGTCAGCCCCAGCATTTT. Its protein is CASTLEGLGQPQHF.

The chain joins TRBV6-1 to TRBJ1-2; D remains ambiguous. In germline, CDR1 is MNHNS, CDR2 SASEGT. This CDR3 is 13 amino acids long. V was shortened by 7 bases and J by 2 bases, with 11 bases between the two germline ends. This CDR3 reads CASTPMANYGYTF. CDR3 bases: TGTGCCAGCACCCCGATGGCCAACTATGGCTACACCTTC.

This clonotype was seen many times. The chain recombines TRBV2 with TRBJ2-5; D is uncertain. The CDR3 runs to 11 residues. V gave up 8 bases and J gave up 5 bases, with 9 bases separating them. Germline CDR1 and CDR2: SNHLY and FYNNEI. CDR3 DNA: TGTGCCAGCCGTTCGGCGGAGACCCAGTACTTC. It encodes CASRSAETQYF.

The CDR3 sequence: CASSPTGLNQPQHF. The CDR3 nucleotides are TGTGCCAGCTCACCAACGGGTCTCAATCAGCCCCAGCATTTT. V and J are TRBV18 and TRBJ1-5; D call uncertain. Germline V CDR1 and CDR2: KGHSH, LQKENI. The CDR3 runs to 14 residues. V lost 2 bases to trimming and J lost 3 bases, with 8 bases between them. Filled out from reference TRBV18 and TRBJ1-5, the complete variable domain reads NAGVMQNPRHLVRRRGQEARLRCSPMKGHSHVYWYRQLPEEGLKFMVYLQKENIIDESGMPKERFSAEFPKEGPSILRIQQVVRGDSAAYFCASSPTGLNQPQHFGDGTRLSIL.

On this clonotype itself: A much larger clone differs from this one at a single base, so this may be a read error. The chain couples TRBV19 to TRBJ1-1, with 7 bases fitting TRBD1. CDR3 length: 14 residues. Per germline, CDR1 LNHDA and CDR2 SQIVND (reference sequence). The CDR3 here is CASRGQALNTEACF. For the CDR3, the DNA is TGTGCCAGTAGAGGACAGGCCTTGAACACTGAAGCTTGCTTT.

This clonotype was recorded at least ten times. The J gene is TRBJ1-1, the V gene TRBV5-1, with TRBD1 as a possible D gene (5 bases). Trimming took off 4 bases at V and 3 bases at J, with 16 bases between the two ends. CDR1 and CDR2 from the germline V gene are SGHRS and YFSETQ. The CDR3 has 15 residues. The CDR3 sequence is CASSLRDPRDTEAFF. The CDR3 DNA is TGCGCCAGCAGCCTACGGGACCCCAGGGACACTGAAGCTTTCTTT.